This T cell receptor beta chain appears in the sequencing data of a study of blood T cells in healthy people across ages. Study findings and constraints: Total diversity from one million sequenced T cells was likely underestimated. Donors of long life had a larger count of naive CD4+ cells and greater diversity than aged donors.

To note about this clonotype: The antigen is unknown.

RNA extraction gave at least 5.5 micrograms of total RNA per sample. The germline V and J ends were trimmed by 4 bases and 4 bases, with 11 bases remaining between them. The CDR3 covers 13 residues. Germline-derived CDR1 and CDR2 are SGHRS and YFSETQ. Then a second PCR, running about 6 to 12 cycles, was carried out with a sample-barcoded 5' primer and a J-beta primer mix. TCRdb re-analysed the 5' RACE reads in MiXCR, keeping a single row per CDR3 protein. The table lists about 1,500,000 distinct CDR3 sequences, roughly 45% of them singletons. This sequence joins TRBV5-1 and TRBJ1-1, with a possible D match to TRBD1 (5 bases). The TCR sequence derives from a young woman in good health. What was sequenced was blood. In nucleotides, the CDR3 is TGCGCCAGCAGCGACGGGACCGTCACTGAAGCTTTCTTT. Amino acids: CASSDGTVTEAFF. Based on the CDR3 plus reference TRBV5-1 and TRBJ1-1, the full variable domain is KAGVTQTPRYLIKTRGQQVTLSCSPISGHRSVSWYQQTPGQGLQFLFEYFSETQRNKGNFPGRFSGRQFSNSRSEMNVSTLELGDSALYLCASSDGTVTEAFFGQGTRLTVV.